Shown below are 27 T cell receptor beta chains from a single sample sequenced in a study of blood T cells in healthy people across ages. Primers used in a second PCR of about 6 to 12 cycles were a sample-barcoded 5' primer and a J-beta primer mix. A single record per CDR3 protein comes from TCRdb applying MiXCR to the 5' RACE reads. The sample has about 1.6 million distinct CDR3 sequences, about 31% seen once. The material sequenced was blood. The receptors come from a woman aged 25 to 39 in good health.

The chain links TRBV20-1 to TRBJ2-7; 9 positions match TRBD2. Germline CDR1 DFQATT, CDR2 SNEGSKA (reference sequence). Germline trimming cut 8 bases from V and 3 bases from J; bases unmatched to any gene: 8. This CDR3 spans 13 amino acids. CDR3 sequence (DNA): TGCAGTCGAAGTACAGCGGGAGGCTACGAGCAGTACTTC. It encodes CSRSTAGGYEQYF.

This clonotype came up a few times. CDR3 sequence reads: CASSPQPGGLSAMNTEAFF. For the CDR3, the DNA is TGCGCCAGCAGCCCACAACCGGGGGGGCTCAGTGCGATGAACACTGAAGCTTTCTTT. This rearrangement joins TRBV4-1 to TRBJ1-1; D is possibly TRBD1 (6 bases). V lost 4 bases and J lost 0, with 24 bases in between. CDR3 length equals 19 residues. CDR1 MGHRA and CDR2 YSYEKL come from the germline V gene.

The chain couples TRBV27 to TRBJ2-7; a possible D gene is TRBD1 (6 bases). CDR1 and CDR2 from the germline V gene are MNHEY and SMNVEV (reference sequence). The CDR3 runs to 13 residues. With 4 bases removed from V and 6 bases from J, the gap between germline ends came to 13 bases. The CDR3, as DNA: TGTGCCAGCAGTTCGGACAGTTTGGGCGAGCAGTACTTC. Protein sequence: CASSSDSLGEQYF.

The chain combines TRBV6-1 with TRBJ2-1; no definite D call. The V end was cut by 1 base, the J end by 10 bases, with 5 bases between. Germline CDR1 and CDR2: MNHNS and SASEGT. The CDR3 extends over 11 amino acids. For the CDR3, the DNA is TGTGCCAGCAGTGAAGGGGCGGAGCAGTTCTTC. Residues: CASSEGAEQFF.

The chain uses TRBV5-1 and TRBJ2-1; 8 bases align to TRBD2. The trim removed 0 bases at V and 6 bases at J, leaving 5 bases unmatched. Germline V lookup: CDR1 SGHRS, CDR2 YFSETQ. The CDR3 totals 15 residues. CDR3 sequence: CASSLAGTRANEQFF. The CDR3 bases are TGCGCCAGCAGCTTGGCCGGGACTAGAGCCAATGAGCAGTTCTTC.

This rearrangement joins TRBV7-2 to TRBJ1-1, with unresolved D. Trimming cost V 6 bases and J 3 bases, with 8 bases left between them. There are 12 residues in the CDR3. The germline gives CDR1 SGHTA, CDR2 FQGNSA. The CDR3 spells CASRFEDTEAFF. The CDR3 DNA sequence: TGTGCCAGCAGGTTCGAGGACACTGAAGCTTTCTTT. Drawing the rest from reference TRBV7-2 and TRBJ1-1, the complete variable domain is GAGVSQSPSNKVTEKGKDVELRCDPISGHTALYWYRQSLGQGLEFLIYFQGNSAPDKSGLPSDRFSAERTGGSVSTLTIQRTQQEDSAVYLCASRFEDTEAFFGQGTRLTVV.

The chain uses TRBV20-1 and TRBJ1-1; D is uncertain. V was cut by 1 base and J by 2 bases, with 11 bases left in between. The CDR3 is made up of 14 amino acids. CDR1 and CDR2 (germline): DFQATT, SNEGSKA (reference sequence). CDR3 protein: CSARAGPTNTEAFF. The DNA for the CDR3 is TGCAGTGCTAGAGCGGGTCCCACAAACACTGAAGCTTTCTTT.

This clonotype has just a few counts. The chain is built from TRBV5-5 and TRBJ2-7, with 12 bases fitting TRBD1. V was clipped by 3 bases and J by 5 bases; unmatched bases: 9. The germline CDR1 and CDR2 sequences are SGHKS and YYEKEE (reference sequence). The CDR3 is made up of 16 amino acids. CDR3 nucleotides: TGTGCCAGCAGCTCGTGGGGGGACAGGGGGCAGGACGAGCAGTACTTC. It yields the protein CASSSWGDRGQDEQYF.

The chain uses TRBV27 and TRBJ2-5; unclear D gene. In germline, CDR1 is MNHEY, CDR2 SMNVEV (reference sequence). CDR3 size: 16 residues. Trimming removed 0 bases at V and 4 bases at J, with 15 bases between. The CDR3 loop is CASSLSKGTVRETQYF. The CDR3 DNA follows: TGTGCCAGCAGTTTATCGAAGGGCACAGTTAGAGAGACCCAGTACTTC.

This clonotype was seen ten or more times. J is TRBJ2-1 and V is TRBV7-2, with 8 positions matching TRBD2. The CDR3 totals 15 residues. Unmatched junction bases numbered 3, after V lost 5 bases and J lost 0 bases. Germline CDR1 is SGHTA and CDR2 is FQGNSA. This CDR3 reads CASSLLAVSYNEQFF. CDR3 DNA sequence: TGTGCCAGCAGCCTACTAGCGGTCTCCTACAATGAGCAGTTCTTC.

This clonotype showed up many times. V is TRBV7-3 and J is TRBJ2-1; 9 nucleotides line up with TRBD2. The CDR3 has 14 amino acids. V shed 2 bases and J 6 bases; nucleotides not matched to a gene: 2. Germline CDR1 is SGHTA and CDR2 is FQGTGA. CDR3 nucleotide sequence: TGTGCCAGCAGCTTAGCGGGAGGGGGCAATGAGCAGTTCTTC. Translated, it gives CASSLAGGGNEQFF.

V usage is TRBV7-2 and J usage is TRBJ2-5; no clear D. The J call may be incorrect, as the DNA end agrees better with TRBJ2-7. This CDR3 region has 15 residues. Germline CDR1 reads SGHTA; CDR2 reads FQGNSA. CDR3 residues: CASSSYTSSLYEQYF. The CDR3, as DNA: TGTGCCAGCAGCTCCTATACAAGCTCACTATACGAGCAGTACTTC.

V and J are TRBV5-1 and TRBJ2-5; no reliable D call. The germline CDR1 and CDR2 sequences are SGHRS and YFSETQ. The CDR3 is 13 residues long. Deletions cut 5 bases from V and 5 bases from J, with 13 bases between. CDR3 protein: CASSFRFGETQYF. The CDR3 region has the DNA TGCGCCAGCAGTTTCAGGTTTGGCGAGACCCAGTACTTC.

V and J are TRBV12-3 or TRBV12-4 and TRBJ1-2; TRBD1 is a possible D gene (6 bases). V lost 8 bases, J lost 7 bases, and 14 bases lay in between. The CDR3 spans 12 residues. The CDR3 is CASLPRGGGYTF. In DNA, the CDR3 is TGTGCCAGCCTACCCCGAGGGGGTGGCTACACCTTC.

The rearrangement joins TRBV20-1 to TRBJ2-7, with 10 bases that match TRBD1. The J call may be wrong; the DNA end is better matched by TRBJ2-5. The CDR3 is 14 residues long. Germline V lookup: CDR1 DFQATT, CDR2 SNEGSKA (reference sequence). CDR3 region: CSASDDRGRKTQYF. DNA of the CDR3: TGCAGTGCTAGCGACGACAGGGGGCGAAAGACCCAGTACTTC.

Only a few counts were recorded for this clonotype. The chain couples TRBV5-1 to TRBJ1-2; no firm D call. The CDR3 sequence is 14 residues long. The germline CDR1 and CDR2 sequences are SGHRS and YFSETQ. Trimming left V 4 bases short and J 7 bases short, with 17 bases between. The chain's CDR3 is CASSVPSTSPGYTF. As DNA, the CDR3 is TGCGCCAGCAGCGTGCCCAGTACCTCTCCTGGCTACACCTTC.

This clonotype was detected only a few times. The CDR3 protein is CASSPPGGVTDGGTEAFF. The CDR3 coding sequence is TGTGCCAGCTCACCACCGGGCGGGGTTACCGACGGGGGAACTGAAGCTTTCTTT. The genes are TRBV18 and TRBJ1-1; a possible D gene is TRBD1 (5 bases). Trimming left V 0 bases short and J 5 bases short, with 22 bases between. The CDR3 runs to 18 residues. Germline CDR1 reads KGHSH; CDR2 reads LQKENI.

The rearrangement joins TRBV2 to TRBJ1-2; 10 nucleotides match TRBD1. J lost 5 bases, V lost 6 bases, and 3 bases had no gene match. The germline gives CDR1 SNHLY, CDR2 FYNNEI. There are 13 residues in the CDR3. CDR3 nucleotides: TGTGCCAGCAGGACAGGGGGCAGTTATGGCTACACCTTC. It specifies CASRTGGSYGYTF.

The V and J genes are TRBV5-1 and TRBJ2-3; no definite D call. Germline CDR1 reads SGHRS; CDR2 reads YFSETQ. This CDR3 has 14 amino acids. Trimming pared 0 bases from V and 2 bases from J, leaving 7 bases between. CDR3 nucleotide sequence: TGCGCCAGCAGCTTGGCCCCAGCCACAGATACGCAGTATTTT. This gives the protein CASSLAPATDTQYF. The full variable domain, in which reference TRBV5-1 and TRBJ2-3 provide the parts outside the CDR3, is KAGVTQTPRYLIKTRGQQVTLSCSPISGHRSVSWYQQTPGQGLQFLFEYFSETQRNKGNFPGRFSGRQFSNSRSEMNVSTLELGDSALYLCASSLAPATDTQYFGPGTRLTVL.

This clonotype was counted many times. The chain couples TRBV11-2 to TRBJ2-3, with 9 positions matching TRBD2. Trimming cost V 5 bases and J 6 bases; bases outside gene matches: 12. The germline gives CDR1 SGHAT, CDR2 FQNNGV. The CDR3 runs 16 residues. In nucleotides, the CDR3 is TGTGCCAGCAGCCCGGGGGGCGGGAGGGCCTGGGATACGCAGTATTTT. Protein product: CASSPGGGRAWDTQYF.

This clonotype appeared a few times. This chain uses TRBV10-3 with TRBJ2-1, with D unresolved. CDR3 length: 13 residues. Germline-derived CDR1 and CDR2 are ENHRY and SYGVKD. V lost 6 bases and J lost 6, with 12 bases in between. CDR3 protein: CAISVGLPNEQFF. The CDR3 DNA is TGTGCCATCAGCGTCGGCCTCCCCAATGAGCAGTTCTTC.

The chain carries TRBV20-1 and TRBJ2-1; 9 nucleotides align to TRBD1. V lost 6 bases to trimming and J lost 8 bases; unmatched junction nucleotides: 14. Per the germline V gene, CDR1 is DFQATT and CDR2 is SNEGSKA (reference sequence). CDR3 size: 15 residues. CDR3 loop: CSAPNSGQGRDEQFF. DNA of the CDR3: TGCAGTGCACCCAATTCGGGACAGGGAAGAGATGAGCAGTTCTTC.

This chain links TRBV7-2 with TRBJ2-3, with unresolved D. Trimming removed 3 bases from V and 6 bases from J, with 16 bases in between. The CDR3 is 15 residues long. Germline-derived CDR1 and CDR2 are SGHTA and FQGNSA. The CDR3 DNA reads TGTGCCAGCAGCTTGGGTGACACTCGCCGGGATACGCAGTATTTT. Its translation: CASSLGDTRRDTQYF.

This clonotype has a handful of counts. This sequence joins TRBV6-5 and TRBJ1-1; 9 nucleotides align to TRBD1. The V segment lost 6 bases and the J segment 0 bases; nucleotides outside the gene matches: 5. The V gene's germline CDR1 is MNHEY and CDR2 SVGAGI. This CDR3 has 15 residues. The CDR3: CASRGQGLMNTEAFF. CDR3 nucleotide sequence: TGTGCCAGCAGGGGACAGGGCCTCATGAACACTGAAGCTTTCTTT.

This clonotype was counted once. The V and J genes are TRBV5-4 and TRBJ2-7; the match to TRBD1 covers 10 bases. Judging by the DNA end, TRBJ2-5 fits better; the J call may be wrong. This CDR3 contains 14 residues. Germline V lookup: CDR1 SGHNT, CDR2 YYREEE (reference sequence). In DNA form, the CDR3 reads TGTGCCAGCAGCACCAAGACAGGGGGCGAGACCCAGTACTTC. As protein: CASSTKTGGETQYF.

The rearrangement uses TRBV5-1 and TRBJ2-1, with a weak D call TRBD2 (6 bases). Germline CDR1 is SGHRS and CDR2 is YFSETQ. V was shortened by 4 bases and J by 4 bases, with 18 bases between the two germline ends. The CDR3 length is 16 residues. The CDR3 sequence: CASSGILASDYNEQFF. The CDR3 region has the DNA TGCGCCAGCAGCGGAATCCTAGCGTCCGATTACAATGAGCAGTTCTTC.

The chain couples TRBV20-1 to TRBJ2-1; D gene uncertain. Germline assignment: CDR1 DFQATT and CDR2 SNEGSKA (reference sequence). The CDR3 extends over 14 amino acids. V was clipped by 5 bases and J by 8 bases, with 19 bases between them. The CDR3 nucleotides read TGCAGTGCTCCCGGTCTAGGAGCGTCTGATGAGCAGTTCTTC. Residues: CSAPGLGASDEQFF.